Listed below are T cell receptor beta chains from one sample, sequenced in a study of T cells in localized non-small cell lung cancer. The repertoire was sequenced with immunoSEQ multiplex PCR; TCRdb's copy has only in-frame clones and lacks some. The sample records tens of thousands of clones, 70% to 90% being singletons. Sequences were derived from peripheral blood, sampled before any cancer treatment. Every receptor here comes from a man between 40 and 75 years old with stage I squamous cell lung carcinoma. Both conserved end residues are part of each CDR3. A D gene is named only where the DNA matches it firmly. Clone size is stated in some rows and not others, as once, few, many or a class when expanded.

d_call: NA
v_call: TRBV11-3
j_call: TRBJ2-1
clone_size: NA
cdr3_aa: CASSLDRPGEQFF
cdr3_nt: TGTGCCAGCAGCTTAGATCGGCCGGGGGAGCAGTTCTTC

d_call: TRBD2
v_call: TRBV9
j_call: TRBJ2-1
clone_size: NA
cdr3_aa: CASSVLSGSNEQFF
cdr3_nt: TGTGCCAGCAGCGTCCTTAGCGGGAGTAATGAGCAGTTCTTC

d_call: TRBD1
v_call: TRBV5-1
j_call: TRBJ2-3
clone_size: NA
cdr3_aa: CASSFGQDQDTQYF
cdr3_nt: TGCGCCAGCAGCTTCGGACAGGATCAAGATACGCAGTATTTT

d_call: NA
v_call: TRBV7-6
j_call: TRBJ2-5
clone_size: NA
cdr3_aa: CASSFMTVSETQYF
cdr3_nt: TGTGCCAGCAGCTTTATGACAGTTTCGGAGACCCAGTACTTC

d_call: NA
v_call: TRBV27
j_call: TRBJ1-6
clone_size: NA
cdr3_aa: CASSLVGTDNSPLHF
cdr3_nt: TGTGCCAGCAGTTTGGTCGGGACGGATAATTCACCCCTCCACTTT

d_call: NA
v_call: TRBV9
j_call: TRBJ2-7
clone_size: NA
cdr3_aa: CASSFRDTSYEQYF
cdr3_nt: TGTGCCAGCAGCTTCCGGGACACCTCCTACGAGCAGTACTTC

d_call: NA
v_call: TRBV7-2
j_call: TRBJ2-6
clone_size: NA
cdr3_aa: CASSFAGANVLTF
cdr3_nt: TGTGCCAGCAGCTTCGCTGGGGCCAACGTCCTGACTTTC

d_call: TRBD2
v_call: TRBV7-3
j_call: TRBJ2-7
clone_size: NA
cdr3_aa: CASSEGASGNLYEQYF
cdr3_nt: TGTGCCAGTTCCGAGGGGGCTAGCGGGAACCTCTACGAGCAGTACTTC

d_call: NA
v_call: TRBV14
j_call: TRBJ2-7
clone_size: NA
cdr3_aa: CASSIRSGHLYEQYF
cdr3_nt: TGTGCCAGCAGCATCAGATCGGGACACCTATACGAGCAGTACTTC

d_call: TRBD1
v_call: TRBV7-3
j_call: TRBJ2-2
clone_size: NA
cdr3_aa: CASSQGQGKAGELFF
cdr3_nt: TGTGCCAGCAGCCAGGGACAGGGAAAAGCCGGGGAGCTGTTTTTT

d_call: TRBD2
v_call: TRBV11-3
j_call: TRBJ2-3
clone_size: NA
cdr3_aa: CASSLSGASTDTQYF
cdr3_nt: TGTGCCAGCAGCCTTAGCGGGGCTAGCACAGATACGCAGTATTTT

d_call: NA
v_call: TRBV4-2
j_call: TRBJ2-7
clone_size: NA
cdr3_aa: CASSQEGALYEQYF
cdr3_nt: TGTGCCAGCAGCCAAGAGGGGGCCCTCTACGAGCAGTACTTC

d_call: NA
v_call: TRBV10-3
j_call: TRBJ2-4
clone_size: NA
cdr3_aa: CAIGLTGRENIQYF
cdr3_nt: TGTGCCATCGGCCTGACAGGGAGGGAGAACATTCAGTACTTC

d_call: TRBD1
v_call: TRBV10-3
j_call: TRBJ2-7
clone_size: NA
cdr3_aa: CAIRAGTGNYEQYF
cdr3_nt: TGTGCCATCAGAGCCGGGACAGGGAACTACGAGCAGTACTTC

d_call: TRBD1
v_call: TRBV14
j_call: TRBJ2-7
clone_size: NA
cdr3_aa: CASSQLTGVPYEQYF
cdr3_nt: TGTGCCAGCAGCCAATTGACAGGGGTCCCCTACGAGCAGTACTTC

d_call: TRBD2
v_call: TRBV5-4
j_call: TRBJ2-4
clone_size: NA
cdr3_aa: CASSLVGTSSRIQYF
cdr3_nt: TGTGCCAGCAGCTTGGTTGGGACTAGCTCACGCATTCAGTACTTC

d_call: NA
v_call: TRBV10-3
j_call: TRBJ2-2
clone_size: NA
cdr3_aa: CAIRGTSGDTGELFF
cdr3_nt: TGTGCCATCCGGGGAACCTCCGGGGACACCGGGGAGCTGTTTTTT

d_call: TRBD1
v_call: TRBV6-4
j_call: TRBJ2-3
clone_size: NA
cdr3_aa: CASSEETGDTQYF
cdr3_nt: TGTGCCAGCAGTGAAGAGACAGGGGATACGCAGTATTTT

d_call: TRBD1
v_call: TRBV28
j_call: TRBJ2-5
clone_size: NA
cdr3_aa: CASSLVGQGARKTQYF
cdr3_nt: TGTGCCAGCAGTTTGGTTGGGCAGGGGGCTCGAAAGACCCAGTACTTC

d_call: NA
v_call: TRBV6-6
j_call: TRBJ1-2
clone_size: NA
cdr3_aa: CASSYSNGYTF
cdr3_nt: TGTGCCAGCAGTTACTCGAATGGCTACACCTTC

d_call: NA
v_call: TRBV28
j_call: TRBJ1-6
clone_size: NA
cdr3_aa: CASSLAGASNSPLHF
cdr3_nt: TGTGCCAGCAGTTTAGCAGGGGCAAGTAATTCACCCCTCCACTTT

d_call: TRBD2
v_call: TRBV9
j_call: TRBJ2-1
clone_size: NA
cdr3_aa: CASSAPWGGEDNEQFF
cdr3_nt: TGTGCCAGCAGCGCCCCCTGGGGAGGGGAGGACAATGAGCAGTTCTTC

d_call: TRBD1
v_call: TRBV7-3
j_call: TRBJ1-1
clone_size: NA
cdr3_aa: CASSPQGRGEAFF
cdr3_nt: TGTGCCAGCAGCCCACAGGGGCGGGGTGAAGCTTTCTTT

d_call: NA
v_call: TRBV7-6
j_call: TRBJ2-2
clone_size: NA
cdr3_aa: CASSRDRINTGELFF
cdr3_nt: TGTGCCAGCAGCCGAGACAGGATCAACACCGGGGAGCTGTTTTTT

d_call: NA
v_call: TRBV28
j_call: TRBJ2-2
clone_size: NA
cdr3_aa: CASSLSGIAGELFF
cdr3_nt: TGTGCCAGCAGTTTGTCGGGGATTGCCGGGGAGCTGTTTTTT

d_call: NA
v_call: TRBV6-5
j_call: TRBJ2-2
clone_size: NA
cdr3_aa: CASSKQGRELFF
cdr3_nt: TGTGCCAGCAGTAAACAGGGACGGGAGCTGTTTTTT

d_call: NA
v_call: TRBV19
j_call: TRBJ2-6
clone_size: NA
cdr3_aa: CASSLSGAGANVLTF
cdr3_nt: TGTGCCAGTAGTTTATCGGGGGCAGGGGCCAACGTCCTGACTTTC

d_call: TRBD1
v_call: TRBV7-3
j_call: TRBJ2-2
clone_size: NA
cdr3_aa: CASSQRQGVDTGELFF
cdr3_nt: TGTGCCAGCAGCCAGAGACAGGGGGTTGACACCGGGGAGCTGTTTTTT

d_call: NA
v_call: TRBV29-1
j_call: TRBJ2-5
clone_size: NA
cdr3_aa: CSVDGESGETQYF
cdr3_nt: TGCAGCGTTGACGGCGAGAGTGGAGAGACCCAGTACTTC

d_call: NA
v_call: TRBV5-8
j_call: TRBJ2-3
clone_size: NA
cdr3_aa: CASSLRGTDTQYF
cdr3_nt: TGTGCCAGCAGCTTGCGGGGGACCGATACGCAGTATTTT

d_call: TRBD2
v_call: TRBV7-2
j_call: TRBJ2-3
clone_size: NA
cdr3_aa: CASSSRLAADTQYF
cdr3_nt: TGTGCCAGCAGCTCCCGACTAGCGGCAGATACGCAGTATTTT

d_call: TRBD2
v_call: TRBV4-2
j_call: TRBJ2-1
clone_size: NA
cdr3_aa: CASSQDNRLAGFNEQFF
cdr3_nt: TGTGCCAGCAGCCAAGATAACCGGCTAGCGGGTTTCAATGAGCAGTTCTTC

d_call: NA
v_call: TRBV27
j_call: TRBJ1-4
clone_size: NA
cdr3_aa: CASSLRVSTNEKLFF
cdr3_nt: TGTGCCAGCAGTTTGAGAGTTTCAACTAATGAAAAACTGTTTTTT

d_call: NA
v_call: TRBV5-1
j_call: TRBJ2-1
clone_size: NA
cdr3_aa: CASSLEGGYNEQFF
cdr3_nt: TGCGCCAGCAGCTTGGAGGGAGGATATAATGAGCAGTTCTTC

d_call: NA
v_call: TRBV30
j_call: TRBJ2-1
clone_size: NA
cdr3_aa: CAWSPDQSWVLGNEQFF
cdr3_nt: TGTGCCTGGAGTCCAGACCAGTCCTGGGTTTTGGGCAATGAGCAGTTCTTC

d_call: TRBD2
v_call: TRBV18
j_call: TRBJ2-1
clone_size: medium-sized
cdr3_aa: CASVPASGSNNEQFF
cdr3_nt: TGTGCCAGCGTACCCGCTAGCGGTTCCAACAATGAGCAGTTCTTC

d_call: NA
v_call: TRBV27
j_call: TRBJ2-1
clone_size: NA
cdr3_aa: CATEGSYNEQFF
cdr3_nt: TGTGCCACGGAGGGCTCCTACAATGAGCAGTTCTTC

d_call: NA
v_call: TRBV19
j_call: TRBJ2-7
clone_size: NA
cdr3_aa: CASTDYYEQYF
cdr3_nt: TGTGCCAGTACCGATTACTACGAGCAGTACTTC

d_call: NA
v_call: TRBV7-8
j_call: TRBJ2-1
clone_size: NA
cdr3_aa: CASSLLAPSGEQFF
cdr3_nt: TGTGCCAGCAGCTTACTAGCTCCTTCCGGTGAGCAGTTCTTC

d_call: NA
v_call: TRBV15
j_call: TRBJ1-5
clone_size: NA
cdr3_aa: CATSRERAGFGNQPQHF
cdr3_nt: TGTGCCACCAGCAGAGAACGAGCCGGGTTTGGCAATCAGCCCCAGCATTTT

d_call: NA
v_call: TRBV5-1
j_call: TRBJ1-1
clone_size: NA
cdr3_aa: CASSYGGTEAFF
cdr3_nt: TGCGCCAGCAGCTATGGGGGCACTGAAGCTTTCTTT

d_call: NA
v_call: TRBV5-4
j_call: TRBJ2-5
clone_size: NA
cdr3_aa: CASSHRRGKETQYF
cdr3_nt: TGTGCCAGCAGCCATAGACGCGGGAAAGAGACCCAGTACTTC

d_call: NA
v_call: TRBV29-1
j_call: TRBJ1-2
clone_size: once
cdr3_aa: CSVLPENYGYTF
cdr3_nt: TGCAGCGTTCTTCCGGAGAACTATGGCTACACCTTC

d_call: NA
v_call: TRBV11-3
j_call: TRBJ1-3
clone_size: NA
cdr3_aa: CASSPGTESSGNTIYF
cdr3_nt: TGTGCCAGCAGCCCCGGGACGGAGAGCTCTGGAAACACCATATATTTT

d_call: NA
v_call: TRBV19
j_call: TRBJ1-3
clone_size: once
cdr3_aa: CASRTSGNTIYF
cdr3_nt: TGTGCCAGTAGGACCTCTGGAAACACCATATATTTT

d_call: NA
v_call: TRBV21-1
j_call: TRBJ2-1
clone_size: NA
cdr3_aa: CASSVYRGPGATESGEQFF
cdr3_nt: TGTGCCAGCAGCGTTTATCGGGGCCCCGGGGCCACGGAGAGTGGGGAGCAGTTCTTC

d_call: TRBD1
v_call: TRBV27
j_call: TRBJ1-2
clone_size: once
cdr3_aa: CASGTGANGYTF
cdr3_nt: TGTGCCAGCGGGACAGGGGCGAATGGCTACACCTTC

d_call: TRBD1
v_call: TRBV10-3
j_call: TRBJ2-5
clone_size: NA
cdr3_aa: CAIRTGTVGTQYF
cdr3_nt: TGTGCCATCAGAACGGGGACAGTCGGGACCCAGTACTTC